These 19 T cell receptor beta chains originate from one sample sequenced in a study of CD8 T cells in Susac syndrome. A quantity of roughly 0.5 to 1 ug RNA underwent reverse transcription using random hexamers. From the immunoSEQ multiplex PCR reads, TCRdb called clonotypes with MiXCR, one entry per CDR3 protein. The sample shows roughly 180,000 distinct CDR3 sequences, about 93% of them seen only once. Sequencing input: CD4+ T cells from PBMCs. The receptors derive from a human donor with Susac syndrome.

Written as DNA, the CDR3 is TGTGCCATCAGTGGGACAGGGATGACAGATACGCAGTATTTT. It yields the protein CAISGTGMTDTQYF. The V and J genes are TRBV10-3 and TRBJ2-3, with 8 nucleotides matching TRBD1. The V and J ends lost 4 bases and 3 bases, in that order; junction bases with no gene match: 3. Germline CDR1 reads ENHRY; CDR2 reads SYGVKD. CDR3 length: 14 amino acids.

CDR3 residues: CASSSGLVADTQYF. The CDR3 coding sequence is TGTGCCAGCAGCTCCGGACTAGTGGCAGATACGCAGTATTTT. The chain employs TRBV7-2 and TRBJ2-3, with 7 bases lining up with TRBD2. V lost 4 bases to trimming and J lost 4 bases; unmatched junction nucleotides: 5. The CDR3 has 14 amino acids. Germline lookup yields CDR1 SGHTA and CDR2 FQGNSA.

This clonotype was detected only once. This chain joins TRBV30 and TRBJ2-2, with D possibly being TRBD2 (6 bases). From germline, CDR1 is GTSNPN and CDR2 SVGIG (reference sequence). Deletions cut 3 bases from V and 3 bases from J, with 11 bases between. The CDR3 is 14 amino acids. CDR3 region: CAWRGRGHTGELFF. The CDR3 DNA reads TGTGCCTGGAGGGGGCGGGGTCACACCGGGGAGCTGTTTTTT.

The rearrangement links TRBV3-1 to TRBJ2-2; D possibly matches TRBD1 or TRBD2 (6 bases each). CDR1 is LGHDT, CDR2 YNNKEL, per germline (reference sequence). The V end lost 2 bases, the J end lost 4 bases, and 17 bases lay between the germline ends. There are 17 residues in the CDR3. The CDR3 bases are TGTGCCAGCAGCCAACGCCAGGGGTGGCGGGGCACCGGGGAGCTGTTTTTT. This sequence encodes CASSQRQGWRGTGELFF.

This clonotype was counted between two and nine times. The chain uses TRBV29-1 and TRBJ1-1; D ambiguous. Trimming left V 6 bases short and J 8 bases short, with 16 bases between. CDR1 and CDR2 (germline): SQVTM, ANQGSEA. This CDR3 spans 12 amino acids. CDR3 in amino acids: CSVTSFAREAFF. The CDR3 DNA is TGCAGCGTGACAAGTTTTGCAAGGGAAGCTTTCTTT.

The gene calls are TRBV6-5 and TRBJ1-5; D may be TRBD1 (5 bases). Germline V gene data show CDR1 as MNHEY and CDR2 as SVGAGI. Trimming took 6 bases from V and 3 from J, leaving 12 bases between them. CDR3 length: 14 amino acids. DNA of the CDR3: TGTGCCAGCAGGGCCCGGGACTTCAATCAGCCCCAGCATTTT. Translation: CASRARDFNQPQHF.

V usage is TRBV6-5 and J usage is TRBJ2-3; 9 bases map to TRBD2. Germline lookup yields CDR1 MNHEY and CDR2 SVGAGI. The CDR3 covers 17 residues. V lost 6 bases to trimming and J lost 5 bases; unmatched junction nucleotides: 15. The CDR3 loop is CASSSRREGLSIDTQYF. The CDR3 coding sequence is TGTGCCAGCAGCTCTCGGCGGGAGGGCCTTTCGATAGATACGCAGTATTTT.

This chain joins TRBV20-1 and TRBJ1-2, with 8 bases identical to TRBD1. Per germline, CDR1 DFQATT and CDR2 SNEGSKA (reference sequence). The CDR3 has 15 residues. J gave up 2 bases and V 3 bases, and 8 bases lay outside the gene matches. CDR3 nucleotide sequence: TGCAGTGCTAGGGGTACAGGGGGTTGGAACTATGGCTACACCTTC. As protein: CSARGTGGWNYGYTF.

The J gene is TRBJ2-4, the V gene TRBV18; the match to TRBD1 covers 8 bases. The ends lost 1 base at V and 5 bases at J; junction bases unmatched: 1. The germline V gene encodes CDR1 KGHSH and CDR2 LQKENI. This CDR3 region has 14 residues. The CDR3 spells CASSPQDRENIQYF. CDR3 nucleotide sequence: TGTGCCAGCTCACCACAGGACAGGGAAAACATTCAGTACTTC.

This clonotype was observed once. Here the CDR3 reads CASSQEQLTGNTIYF. In nucleotides, the CDR3 is TGTGCCAGCAGCCAAGAACAGCTCACTGGAAACACCATATATTTT. The V call is TRBV4-2, the J call TRBJ1-3; D not resolved. Germline values: CDR1 LGHNA, CDR2 YNFKEQ. With 0 bases removed from V and 2 bases from J, the gap between germline ends came to 8 bases. This CDR3 has 15 amino acids.

This chain joins TRBV11-2 and TRBJ2-1; 11 positions agree with TRBD2. CDR1 is SGHAT and CDR2 is FQNNGV in the germline V gene. The CDR3 runs 19 residues. Losses at the gene ends were 4 bases for V and 9 bases for J; bases not matched to a gene: 20. DNA for the CDR3: TGTGCCAGCAGCTGGATTAGCGGGGGGGATTTGAATGTTAGAGCTGAGCAGTTCTTC. Translating it yields CASSWISGGDLNVRAEQFF.

J is TRBJ1-3 and V is TRBV20-1; D gene ambiguous. CDR3 length: 14 amino acids. V gave up 5 bases and J gave up 0 bases, with 11 bases separating them. Per the germline V gene, CDR1 is DFQATT and CDR2 is SNEGSKA (reference sequence). The CDR3 DNA sequence: TGCAGTGCTTATGGACGTAGCTCTGGAAACACCATATATTTT. This encodes CSAYGRSSGNTIYF.

CDR3 sequence (DNA): TGCAGCGTTCGGCGGGACATCAACGCCTACGAGCAGTACTTC. Translation: CSVRRDINAYEQYF. The chain employs TRBV29-1 and TRBJ2-7, with D perhaps TRBD1 or TRBD2 (6 bases each). Germline CDR1 reads SQVTM; CDR2 reads ANQGSEA. There are 14 residues in the CDR3. V gave up 5 bases and J gave up 2 bases, with 16 bases separating them.

J is TRBJ1-1 and V is TRBV7-8; D unclear. Germline V gene lookup returns CDR1 SGHVS and CDR2 FQNEAQ. V was trimmed by 2 bases and J by 6 bases, leaving 16 bases between them. The CDR3 is 15 residues long. The DNA of the CDR3 is TGTGCCAGCAGCTTAATGGCGGTTGACCAGTCTGAAGCTTTCTTT. It specifies CASSLMAVDQSEAFF.

The V gene is TRBV29-1, the J gene TRBJ1-4; no clear D. Germline-derived CDR1 and CDR2 are SQVTM and ANQGSEA. With 4 bases removed from V and 8 bases from J, the gap between germline ends came to 8 bases. The CDR3 extends over 11 amino acids. CDR3 in DNA: TGCAGCGTTGCGCACGGCGAAAAACTGTTTTTT. Translated: CSVAHGEKLFF. Full variable domain (rest looked up from reference TRBV29-1 and TRBJ1-4): SAVISQKPSRDICQRGTSLTIQCQVDSQVTMMFWYRQQPGQSLTLIATANQGSEATYESGFVIDKFPISRPNLTFSTLTVSNMSPEDSSIYLCSVAHGEKLFFGSGTQLSVL.

The J gene is TRBJ2-1, the V gene TRBV7-2, with no clear D. V lost 1 base to trimming and J lost 4 bases, with 5 bases between them. Germline V gene lookup returns CDR1 SGHTA and CDR2 FQGNSA. The CDR3 contains 13 residues. In DNA form, the CDR3 reads TGTGCCAGCAGCTTAGTAGTATACAATGAGCAGTTCTTC. Its translation: CASSLVVYNEQFF. The full variable domain, its missing parts supplied by reference TRBV7-2 and TRBJ2-1, is GAGVSQSPSNKVTEKGKDVELRCDPISGHTALYWYRQSLGQGLEFLIYFQGNSAPDKSGLPSDRFSAERTGGSVSTLTIQRTQQEDSAVYLCASSLVVYNEQFFGPGTRLTVL.

The genes are TRBV6-6 and TRBJ1-6; D call uncertain. V lost 5 bases to trimming and J lost 10 bases, with 12 bases between them. Germline V gene lookup returns CDR1 MNHNY and CDR2 SVGAGI (reference sequence). The CDR3 is made up of 13 amino acids. CDR3 coding DNA: TGTGCCAGCAGTGGGTCCGGGATGTCACCCCTCCACTTT. Protein sequence: CASSGSGMSPLHF.

CDR3 in DNA: TGCAGTGCTTTCCTCGTCGGGCGGGGGTCAATAGATACGCAGTATTTT. Protein product: CSAFLVGRGSIDTQYF. The V call is TRBV20-1, the J call TRBJ2-3; 7 bases match TRBD2. The CDR3 contains 16 residues. Germline CDR1 DFQATT, CDR2 SNEGSKA (reference sequence). The J segment lost 5 bases and the V segment lost 5 bases, leaving 16 bases of the junction unmatched.

The chain combines TRBV12-3 or TRBV12-4 with TRBJ1-1; D is uncertain. CDR3 size: 15 residues. Trimming took 2 bases from V and 4 from J, leaving 14 bases between them. DNA for the CDR3: TGTGCCAGCAGTTTAACGTCGGGAAGGAGCACTGAAGCTTTCTTT. Translating it yields CASSLTSGRSTEAFF.